These 5 T cell receptor beta chains were all obtained from the same sample, sequenced in a study of identical twins. TCRdb independently ran MiXCR on the 5' RACE reads; one entry per CDR3 protein. The sample carries about 240,000 distinct CDR3 sequences, roughly 13% recorded once. The sample was also reused in another study, on yellow fever vaccine responses in identical twins.

The sequenced sample was memory (CD45RO+) T cells sorted from blood. The receptors were sampled from a woman aged 18-30 years in good health.

This clonotype appeared a few times. This rearrangement joins TRBV10-3 to TRBJ2-3; the D gene is possibly TRBD2 (6 bases). Germline values: CDR1 ENHRY, CDR2 SYGVKD. Trimming took off 4 bases at V and 0 bases at J, with 8 bases between the two ends. This CDR3 is built from 14 residues. This CDR3 reads CAISGAGSTDTQYF. In DNA, the CDR3 is TGTGCCATCAGTGGTGCGGGAAGCACAGATACGCAGTATTTT.

A few counts support this clonotype. V is TRBV12-3 or TRBV12-4 and J is TRBJ2-5; the D gene is possibly TRBD1 (7 bases). Trimming left V 2 bases short and J 4 bases short, with 11 bases between. The CDR3 loop spans 14 amino acids. CDR3 nucleotide sequence: TGTGCCAGCAGTTTAAGGCAGGGGGGAGAGACCCAGTACTTC. Translation: CASSLRQGGETQYF.

The chain couples TRBV21-1 to TRBJ2-1; the table calls TRBD2, which could not be checked here. TRBV21-1 is a known pseudogene. CDR3 length: 15 amino acids. CDR3 sequence (DNA): TGTGCCAGCAGCTCTCCTAGCGGGAGGTCACGCGAGCAGTTCTTC. Protein sequence: CASSSPSGRSREQFF.

This clonotype was found many times. The chain combines TRBV5-6 with TRBJ1-5, with unresolved D. Trimming shortened V by 4 bases and J by 1 base, and 12 bases separated the two germline ends. The CDR3 is made up of 15 amino acids. Germline loops: CDR1 SGHDT, CDR2 YYEEEE. The CDR3 sequence is CASSLRGISNQPQHF. Here the CDR3 DNA reads TGTGCCAGCAGCCTCAGAGGGATAAGCAATCAGCCCCAGCATTTT. Variable domain in full (rest from reference TRBV5-6 and TRBJ1-5): DAGVTQSPTHLIKTRGQQVTLRCSPKSGHDTVSWYQQALGQGPQFIFQYYEEEERQRGNFPDRFSGHQFPNYSSELNVNALLLGDSALYLCASSLRGISNQPQHFGDGTRLSIL.

The chain has TRBV11-3 and TRBJ2-1; 13 bases agree with TRBD2. CDR1 is SGHNT and CDR2 is YENEEA in the germline V gene. This CDR3 spans 16 amino acids. The V gene end was trimmed by 5 bases and the J gene end by 8 bases; junction bases not matched to a gene: 9. Here the CDR3 DNA reads TGTGCCAGCAGCCCAGGGACTAGCGGGGTCAACGATGAGCAGTTCTTC. Translation: CASSPGTSGVNDEQFF.